This TCR beta chain was sequenced during a study of human T cells and chemical hapten exposure. This clonotype was counted a few times. Time point denoted: pre-sensitization, week 0. The treatment is: therapeutic diphenylcyclopropenone sensitization with weekly scalp DPC. TCRdb redid the calling of the RACE reads with MiXCR, one entry per CDR3 protein. The sample gives 84,000 or so distinct CDR3 sequences, 8.5% of which show up once; 2.5% to 3% is in the top ten. The specimen comprised whole blood, sampled in connection with sensitization to the hapten diphenylcyclopropenone (DPC). The receptor was derived from a man between 35 and 55 years old with alopecia areata. Some clones in this sample may be carry-over from other donors' samples.

CDR3 sequence (DNA): TGCAGCGTGGTAGGGCAGGGACGGGAGACCCAGTACTTC. Protein: CSVVGQGRETQYF. The rearrangement joins TRBV29-1 to TRBJ2-5; D tentatively fits TRBD1 or TRBD2 (5 bases each). Trimming shortened V by 6 bases and J by 5 bases, and 16 bases separated the two germline ends. Germline V gene lookup returns CDR1 SQVTM and CDR2 ANQGSEA. The CDR3 totals 13 residues.